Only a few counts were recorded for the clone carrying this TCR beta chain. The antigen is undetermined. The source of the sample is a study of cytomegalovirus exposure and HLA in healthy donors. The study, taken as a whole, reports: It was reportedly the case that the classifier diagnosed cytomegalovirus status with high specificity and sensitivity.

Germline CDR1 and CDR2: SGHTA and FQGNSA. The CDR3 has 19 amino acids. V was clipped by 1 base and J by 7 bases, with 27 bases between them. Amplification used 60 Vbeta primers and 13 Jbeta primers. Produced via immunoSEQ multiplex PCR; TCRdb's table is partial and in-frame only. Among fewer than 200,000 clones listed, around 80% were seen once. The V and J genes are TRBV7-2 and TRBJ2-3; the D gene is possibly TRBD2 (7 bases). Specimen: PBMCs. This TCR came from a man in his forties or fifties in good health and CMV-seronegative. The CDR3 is CASSLGRGGGEKRWNTQYF. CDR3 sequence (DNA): TGTGCCAGCAGCTTAGGCAGGGGAGGGGGGGAGAAACGGTGGAATACGCAGTATTTT.